Shown below are 18 T cell receptor beta chains from a single sample sequenced in a study of cytomegalovirus exposure and HLA in healthy donors. The primer mix had 60 Vbeta and 13 Jbeta primers. The assay was immunoSEQ multiplex PCR, and TCRdb's table has in-frame clones only and misses some. The repertoire holds around 140,000 clones, with over 70% as singletons. Sample: PBMCs. The source is a man aged 35 to 55 in good health and CMV-seronegative.

The V gene is TRBV20-1, the J gene TRBJ2-5; TRBD2 agrees at 7 bases. The germline CDR1 and CDR2 sequences are DFQATT and SNEGSKA (reference sequence). Trimming took 7 bases from V and 5 from J; bases not matched to a gene: 4. The length of the CDR3 is 11 residues. The CDR3, as DNA: TGCAGTGGACGGGAGGAGGAGACCCAGTACTTC. Amino acids: CSGREEETQYF.

CDR3 sequence: CAWSAGGNSNQPQHF. The CDR3 DNA is TGTGCCTGGAGTGCTGGGGGCAATAGCAATCAGCCCCAGCATTTT. The V call is TRBV30, the J call TRBJ1-5; maybe TRBD1 (6 bases). From germline, CDR1 is GTSNPN and CDR2 SVGIG (reference sequence). Trimming took 1 base from V and 0 from J, leaving 10 bases between them. This CDR3 has 15 residues.

The rearrangement joins TRBV4-1 to TRBJ1-2; D might be TRBD1 (6 bases). CDR1 MGHRA and CDR2 YSYEKL come from the germline V gene. The V and J ends lost 4 bases and 6 bases respectively, with 12 bases between them. This CDR3 has 13 residues. CDR3: CASSPRGPDGYTF. CDR3 sequence (DNA): TGCGCCAGCAGCCCCAGGGGACCGGATGGCTACACCTTC.

V is TRBV7-6 and J is TRBJ2-2; D is uncertain. Trimming left V 3 bases short and J 5 bases short, with 10 bases between. The CDR3 loop spans 14 amino acids. Germline CDR1 reads SGHVS; CDR2 reads FNYEAQ. DNA of the CDR3: TGTGCCAGCAGCTTTTTACAGCTGACCGGGGAGCTGTTTTTT. Translation: CASSFLQLTGELFF. Full variable domain (remainder filled in from reference TRBV7-6 and TRBJ2-2): GAGVSQSPRYKVTKRGQDVALRCDPISGHVSLYWYRQALGQGPEFLTYFNYEAQQDKSGLPNDRFSAERPEGSISTLTIQRTEQRDSAMYRCASSFLQLTGELFFGEGSRLTVL.

This rearrangement joins TRBV2 to TRBJ2-1; a weak D match, TRBD2 (5 bases). Germline-derived CDR1 and CDR2 are SNHLY and FYNNEI. CDR3 length: 16 residues. The germline V and J ends were trimmed by 6 bases and 9 bases, with 24 bases remaining between them. CDR3 nucleotide sequence: TGTGCCAGCAGGGAGGCTGGGGAAACCCTCTCTGGTGAGCAGTTCTTC. This sequence encodes CASREAGETLSGEQFF.

This clone was picked up a small number of times. This rearrangement joins TRBV6-1 to TRBJ2-5, with TRBD1 identical over 9 bases. TRBJ2-7 matches the DNA end more closely, so the J call is doubtful. The V gene's germline CDR1 is MNHNS and CDR2 SASEGT. This CDR3 spans 17 amino acids. CDR3 nucleotides: TGTGCCAGCAGTGGGGACAGGGATTTAATCTTCTCCTACGAGCAGTACTTC. Encoded protein: CASSGDRDLIFSYEQYF.

The genes are TRBV18 and TRBJ2-6; D unresolved. V lost 5 bases, J lost 0 bases, and 8 bases lay in between. Germline CDR1 KGHSH, CDR2 LQKENI. The CDR3 contains 15 residues. This chain's CDR3 is CASSSQVSGANVLTF. The DNA for the CDR3 is TGTGCCAGCTCATCTCAGGTCTCTGGGGCCAACGTCCTGACTTTC.

The V and J genes are TRBV30 and TRBJ1-1; 9 nucleotides agree with TRBD1. V was pared by 4 bases and J by 11 bases, with 11 bases of the junction left unmatched. This CDR3 contains 13 residues. Germline CDR1 and CDR2: GTSNPN and SVGIG (reference sequence). As DNA, the CDR3 is TGTGCCTGGAATGATGGGACAGGGCCGAGGGCTTTCTTT. Translation gives CAWNDGTGPRAFF.

V usage is TRBV18 and J usage is TRBJ1-6; 7 bases align to TRBD1. This CDR3 spans 17 amino acids. CDR1 and CDR2 from the germline V gene are KGHSH and LQKENI. V lost 3 bases to trimming and J lost 4 bases; unmatched junction nucleotides: 9. The DNA of the CDR3 is TGTGCCAGCTCACCTCGTGGGACAGAGGGTTATAATTCACCCCTCCACTTT. It yields the protein CASSPRGTEGYNSPLHF.

This clone appeared a few times. The J gene is TRBJ1-4, the V gene TRBV19; D gene unclear. The V gene's germline CDR1 is LNHDA and CDR2 SQIVND (reference sequence). The V end lost 0 bases, the J end lost 8 bases, and 13 bases lay between the germline ends. The CDR3 length is 15 residues. CDR3 nucleotides: TGTGCCAGTAGTATAGATTACGGTTTATGGGAAAAACTGTTTTTT. This encodes CASSIDYGLWEKLFF.

The chain joins TRBV2 to TRBJ1-2; possible D gene TRBD1, 5 bases. Germline lookup yields CDR1 SNHLY and CDR2 FYNNEI. The V and J ends lost 2 bases and 4 bases respectively, with 11 bases between them. The CDR3 sequence is 14 residues long. The CDR3 DNA reads as TGTGCCAGCAGTGAACAGGGAGGGTTCTATGGCTACACCTTC. Amino acid sequence: CASSEQGGFYGYTF.

The genes are TRBV6-1 and TRBJ1-5; possibly TRBD1 for D (5 bases). Per the germline V gene, CDR1 is MNHNS and CDR2 is SASEGT. V lost 6 bases to trimming and J lost 4 bases, with 10 bases between them. The length of the CDR3 is 13 residues. The CDR3 reads CASRLDSNQPQHF. CDR3 bases: TGTGCCAGCAGGTTAGACAGTAATCAGCCCCAGCATTTT.

The V gene is TRBV4-3, the J gene TRBJ2-5, with D hard to call. TRBJ2-7 matches the DNA end more closely, so the J call is doubtful. The germline CDR1 and CDR2 sequences are LGHNA and YSLEER. This CDR3 comprises 15 residues. This CDR3 is CASSQDLGNGYEQYF. DNA for the CDR3: TGCGCCAGCAGCCAAGATCTGGGCAACGGCTACGAGCAGTACTTC.

V and J are TRBV6-6 and TRBJ1-1; D gene uncertain. V was shortened by 7 bases and J by 2 bases, with 5 bases between the two germline ends. The CDR3 extends over 11 amino acids. From germline, CDR1 is MNHNY and CDR2 SVGAGI (reference sequence). CDR3 nucleotides: TGTGCCAGCACCCCAAACACTGAAGCTTTCTTT. Its translation: CASTPNTEAFF.

The chain recombines TRBV7-2 with TRBJ2-1, with TRBD2 matching 9 bases. CDR1 is SGHTA, CDR2 FQGNSA, per germline. CDR3 length equals 16 residues. J was trimmed by 4 bases and V by 1 base; bases with no gene match: 5. CDR3 residues: CASSLERGARYNEQFF. In nucleotides, the CDR3 is TGTGCCAGCAGCTTAGAGCGGGGGGCGCGATACAATGAGCAGTTCTTC.

V usage is TRBV6-5 and J usage is TRBJ1-1, with D maybe TRBD1 (6 bases). Germline V lookup: CDR1 MNHEY, CDR2 SVGAGI. Trimming took 5 bases from V and 2 from J, leaving 12 bases between them. The length of the CDR3 is 14 residues. The CDR3 sequence is CASSIQGLNTEAFF. The CDR3 DNA reads as TGTGCCAGCAGTATACAGGGTTTAAACACTGAAGCTTTCTTT.

J is TRBJ2-7 and V is TRBV30; TRBD1 matches at 8 bases. This CDR3 comprises 14 residues. CDR1 is GTSNPN and CDR2 is SVGIG in the germline V gene (reference sequence). V shed 4 bases, J shed 4 bases, and the junction held 9 bases outside the gene matches. The CDR3 region has the DNA TGTGCCTGGACCCTCCAGGGGGCGAGATACGAGCAGTACTTC. Protein product: CAWTLQGARYEQYF. The full variable domain, with the rest looked up from reference TRBV30 and TRBJ2-7, is SQTIHQWPATLVQPVGSPLSLECTVEGTSNPNLYWYRQAAGRGLQLLFYSVGIGQISSEVPQNLSASRPQDRQFILSSKKLLLSDSGFYLCAWTLQGARYEQYFGPGTRLTVT.

This clone occurred once. V is TRBV11-3 and J is TRBJ1-1, with 7 bases fitting TRBD1. CDR1 SGHNT and CDR2 YENEEA come from the germline V gene. The ends lost 5 bases at V and 7 bases at J; junction bases unmatched: 4. The CDR3 contains 12 residues. The CDR3 coding sequence is TGTGCCAGCAGCACGCGGGACAGTGAAGCTTTCTTT. Translation: CASSTRDSEAFF.